This T cell receptor beta chain was sequenced during a study of OX40 agonist ivuxolimab in advanced cancers. Overall study: Participants, approximately 81% male, averaged around 60 years of age, ranging from about 23 to 79.

The V end was cut by 4 bases, the J end by 3 bases, with 13 bases between. Germline lookup yields CDR1 SGDLS and CDR2 YYNGEE. This CDR3 contains 14 residues. The assay was immunoSEQ multiplex PCR, and TCRdb's table has in-frame clones only and misses some. Of around 68,000 clones listed, about nine tenths are singletons. V gene TRBV9 combines with J gene TRBJ1-1; no firm D call. This TCR came from an adult with an advanced solid tumor such as melanoma, head and neck, liver or kidney cancer. Source: CD4+ or CD8+ T cells sorted from blood, taken in a trial of the OX40 agonist ivuxolimab. Here the CDR3 DNA reads TGTGCCAGCAGCCCCAGGCAGCTCGACACTGAAGCTTTCTTT. It specifies CASSPRQLDTEAFF. The entire variable domain, with the rest obtained from reference TRBV9 and TRBJ1-1, is as follows: DSGVTQTPKHLITATGQRVTLRCSPRSGDLSVYWYQQSLDQGLQFLIQYYNGEERAKGNILERFSAQQFPDLHSELNLSSLELGDSALYFCASSPRQLDTEAFFGQGTRLTVV.